The 28 T cell receptor beta chains reported below all come from one sample, sequenced in a study of cytomegalovirus exposure and HLA in healthy donors. PCR amplification relied on 60 Vbeta primers (plus 13 Jbeta primers). Sequenced by immunoSEQ multiplex PCR; TCRdb stores in-frame clones only, minus some. There are 150,000 to 180,000 clones in the sample; over 65% occur only once, and under 2.5% lies in the top ten. The sample consisted of PBMCs. The receptors derive from a man aged 25-45 years in good health and CMV-seronegative.

The chain links TRBV30 to TRBJ1-6; D remains unclear. Trimming stripped 2 bases from V and 7 bases from J, with 12 bases between. This CDR3 has 14 amino acids. Per germline, CDR1 GTSNPN and CDR2 SVGIG (reference sequence). Here the CDR3 reads CAWSSSTWNSPLHF. CDR3 bases: TGTGCCTGGAGTAGTTCTACCTGGAATTCACCCCTCCACTTT.

The chain is built from TRBV5-6 and TRBJ2-1, with 8 bases that match TRBD2. The germline CDR1 and CDR2 sequences are SGHDT and YYEEEE. V lost 0 bases to trimming and J lost 1 base; unmatched junction nucleotides: 0. CDR3 length: 15 amino acids. The CDR3 is CASSLGLASYNEQFF. In DNA form, the CDR3 reads TGTGCCAGCAGCTTGGGACTAGCGTCCTACAATGAGCAGTTCTTC.

V and J are TRBV19 and TRBJ2-7; weak D call: TRBD2 (6 bases). The V and J ends lost 8 bases and 0 bases respectively, with 11 bases between them. This CDR3 is built from 13 residues. From germline, CDR1 is LNHDA and CDR2 SQIVND (reference sequence). The CDR3 sequence is CASSFGSSYEQYF. The CDR3 DNA reads as TGTGCCAGTTCTTTCGGGAGCTCCTACGAGCAGTACTTC.

The chain employs TRBV6-1 and TRBJ1-1; D ambiguous. V lost 0 bases to trimming and J lost 11 bases, with 13 bases between them. CDR1 is MNHNS, CDR2 SASEGT, per germline. This CDR3 is built from 13 residues. Written as DNA, the CDR3 is TGTGCCAGCAGTGAAGCGCAGGAAATGCAGGCTTTCTTT. Translating gives CASSEAQEMQAFF.

The chain is built from TRBV2 and TRBJ2-5, with D possibly TRBD2 on 5 matching bases. CDR3 size: 13 residues. Trimming removed 6 bases from V and 2 bases from J, with 10 bases in between. Germline V gene data show CDR1 as SNHLY and CDR2 as FYNNEI. The CDR3 DNA sequence: TGTGCCAGCAGGACCGGGGAACAAGAGACCCAGTACTTC. Translating gives CASRTGEQETQYF. Complete variable domain (other parts from reference TRBV2 and TRBJ2-5): EPEVTQTPSHQVTQMGQEVILRCVPISNHLYFYWYRQILGQKVEFLVSFYNNEISEKSEIFDDQFSVERPDGSNFTLKIRSTKLEDSAMYFCASRTGEQETQYFGPGTRLLVL.

V is TRBV7-2 and J is TRBJ1-2; 11 nucleotides line up with TRBD1. Per germline, CDR1 SGHTA and CDR2 FQGNSA. The CDR3 loop spans 16 amino acids. V was pared by 5 bases and J by 10 bases, with 15 bases of the junction left unmatched. CDR3 nucleotide sequence: TGTGCCAGCAGCACCGGACAGGGGGCGCGGTCGTCCCCCTACACCTTC. Its translation: CASSTGQGARSSPYTF.

The chain recombines TRBV9 with TRBJ1-1; D gene unclear. The CDR3 runs to 15 residues. Trimming left V 0 bases short and J 3 bases short, with 12 bases between. From germline, CDR1 is SGDLS and CDR2 YYNGEE. The CDR3 DNA sequence: TGTGCCAGCAGCGTAGCCCCAGAGGGCTACACTGAAGCTTTCTTT. Translated, it gives CASSVAPEGYTEAFF. Filled out from reference TRBV9 and TRBJ1-1, the complete variable domain reads DSGVTQTPKHLITATGQRVTLRCSPRSGDLSVYWYQQSLDQGLQFLIQYYNGEERAKGNILERFSAQQFPDLHSELNLSSLELGDSALYFCASSVAPEGYTEAFFGQGTRLTVV.

V is TRBV7-9 and J is TRBJ1-2; TRBD1 matches 8 bases. From germline, CDR1 is SEHNR and CDR2 FQNEAQ (reference sequence). This CDR3 spans 15 amino acids. The V and J ends lost 1 base and 8 bases, in that order; junction bases with no gene match: 9. CDR3 loop: CASSLVKITGGGYTF. The CDR3 nucleotides are TGTGCCAGCAGCTTAGTGAAGATCACAGGGGGAGGCTACACCTTC.

The CDR3 here is CASTQRGGSSYNEQFF. The CDR3 coding sequence is TGCGCCAGCACCCAGCGGGGGGGAAGCTCCTACAATGAGCAGTTCTTC. J is TRBJ2-1 and V is TRBV5-1; TRBD2 agrees at 10 bases. Looked up from germline, CDR1 is SGHRS and CDR2 is YFSETQ. The CDR3 contains 16 residues. V dropped 6 bases and J dropped 0; count of bases not matched to a gene: 6.

This clone has only one observation. V usage is TRBV10-2 and J usage is TRBJ2-7; D is unresolved. The V end lost 6 bases, the J end lost 6 bases, and 9 bases lay between the germline ends. The length of the CDR3 is 11 residues. Germline V gene data show CDR1 as WSHSY and CDR2 as SAAADI. CDR3 sequence (DNA): TGCGCCAGCAGATCGTCGGGCGAGCAGTACTTC. It translates to CASRSSGEQYF.

This clone showed up just once. V gene TRBV11-2 combines with J gene TRBJ2-7, with D possibly being TRBD2 (7 bases). CDR1 SGHAT and CDR2 FQNNGV come from the germline V gene. V lost 5 bases to trimming and J lost 4 bases, with 18 bases between them. The CDR3 is made up of 15 amino acids. The CDR3 DNA is TGTGCCAGCAGCCGGTCACGGGGGCGGGGGTACGAGCAGTACTTC. Its protein product is CASSRSRGRGYEQYF.

This clone occurred a few times. The chain links TRBV28 to TRBJ1-5, with D maybe TRBD1 (5 bases). Germline V gene data show CDR1 as MDHEN and CDR2 as SYDVKM. This CDR3 spans 13 amino acids. V lost 6 bases and J 3 bases, leaving 9 bases between the germline ends. CDR3 protein: CASRQESNQPQHF. The CDR3 coding sequence is TGTGCCAGCAGACAGGAGTCCAATCAGCCCCAGCATTTT.

The J gene is TRBJ1-2, the V gene TRBV18, with D possibly matching TRBD1 (5 bases). Trimming left V 2 bases short and J 2 bases short, with 6 bases between. This CDR3 is built from 13 residues. The V gene's germline CDR1 is KGHSH and CDR2 LQKENI. The DNA of the CDR3 is TGTGCCAGCTCACCAAGACAGAACTATGGCTACACCTTC. Protein: CASSPRQNYGYTF.

The chain uses TRBV5-6 and TRBJ2-1; 8 nucleotides align to TRBD2. The germline gives CDR1 SGHDT, CDR2 YYEEEE. The CDR3 is made up of 15 amino acids. V gave up 2 bases and J gave up 8 bases; unmatched junction bases: 9. The chain's CDR3 is CASSLSGGPRDEQFF. The CDR3 DNA reads as TGTGCCAGCAGCTTAAGCGGGGGCCCGAGGGATGAGCAGTTCTTC.

The chain joins TRBV30 to TRBJ1-2, with D perhaps TRBD1 (6 bases). V lost 2 bases and J 7 bases, leaving 8 bases between the germline ends. CDR1 is GTSNPN and CDR2 is SVGIG in the germline V gene (reference sequence). The length of the CDR3 is 11 residues. The CDR3 DNA is TGTGCCTGGAGTAGGGGGGGTGGCTACACCTTC. Its translation is CAWSRGGGYTF. The complete variable domain, with remaining parts taken from reference TRBV30 and TRBJ1-2, reads SQTIHQWPATLVQPVGSPLSLECTVEGTSNPNLYWYRQAAGRGLQLLFYSVGIGQISSEVPQNLSASRPQDRQFILSSKKLLLSDSGFYLCAWSRGGGYTFGSGTRLTVV.

The table lists this clone with a few counts. DNA of the CDR3: TGTGCCACCAGCAGAGATTACACAGATACGCAGTATTTT. This gives the protein CATSRDYTDTQYF. The V and J genes are TRBV15 and TRBJ2-3; D is undetermined. The CDR3 contains 13 residues. Trimming removed 0 bases from V and 2 bases from J, with 3 bases in between. The germline gives CDR1 LNHNV, CDR2 YYDKDF (reference sequence).

This clone has just a few counts. The chain carries TRBV28 and TRBJ1-2; TRBD1 matches 9 bases. Germline CDR1 and CDR2: MDHEN and SYDVKM. Trimming removed 10 bases from V and 7 bases from J; junction bases left unmatched: 13. CDR3 length: 14 residues. This CDR3 reads CATLRDRVLGGYTF. CDR3 nucleotide sequence: TGTGCCACACTCCGGGACAGGGTTTTGGGTGGCTACACCTTC.

This clone occurred a few times. V usage is TRBV15 and J usage is TRBJ1-1; TRBD1 aligns across 7 bases. The CDR3 runs 13 residues. The germline V gene encodes CDR1 LNHNV and CDR2 YYDKDF (reference sequence). V lost 6 bases and J lost 5; bases outside the gene matches: 6. The CDR3: CATREGATTEAFF. The CDR3 region has the DNA TGTGCCACCAGGGAGGGGGCCACGACTGAAGCTTTCTTT.

The chain is built from TRBV28 and TRBJ1-2; D remains unclear. Per germline, CDR1 MDHEN and CDR2 SYDVKM. The CDR3 totals 15 residues. V dropped 1 base and J dropped 3 bases, with 12 bases sitting between them. The CDR3 nucleotides read TGTGCCAGCAGTTTATTTGGCAGGATTCACTATGGCTACACCTTC. Its protein is CASSLFGRIHYGYTF.

This clone was observed a few times. The rearrangement joins TRBV5-4 to TRBJ2-2; possibly TRBD1 for D (7 bases). The CDR3 has 15 residues. V was clipped by 0 bases and J by 4 bases, with 10 bases between them. The germline V gene has CDR1 SGHNT and CDR2 YYREEE (reference sequence). The CDR3 DNA reads as TGTGCCAGCAGCTTGGCCAGGGGGGTCACCGGGGAGCTGTTTTTT. It translates to CASSLARGVTGELFF.

The J gene is TRBJ2-7, the V gene TRBV4-3, with a tentative D call TRBD2 (7 bases). CDR3 length: 17 amino acids. With 0 bases removed from V and 1 base from J, the gap between germline ends came to 16 bases. CDR1 is LGHNA, CDR2 YSLEER, per germline. Written as DNA, the CDR3 is TGCGCCAGCAGCCAAGATCTGGGGGCGGGGGCTTCCTACGAGCAGTACTTC. Its translation is CASSQDLGAGASYEQYF.

Turning to this clone: One junction end disagrees with the germline gene, perhaps due to a read error. J is TRBJ1-1 and V is TRBV6-5; possibly TRBD1 for D (5 bases). The germline V gene has CDR1 MNHEY and CDR2 SVGAGI. CDR3 size: 13 residues. The CDR3 nucleotides are TGTGCCAGCATCGACAGAATGAACCCTGAAGCTTTCTTT. It is translated as CASIDRMNPEAFF.

The V call is TRBV7-2, the J call TRBJ2-7; 8 bases agree with TRBD1. In germline, CDR1 is SGHTA, CDR2 FQGNSA. CDR3 length equals 14 residues. J lost 2 bases, V lost 5 bases, and 5 bases had no gene match. The CDR3 loop reads CASSPRQGPYEQYF. The DNA of the CDR3 is TGTGCCAGCAGCCCAAGACAGGGGCCCTACGAGCAGTACTTC.

V gene TRBV7-2 combines with J gene TRBJ2-7, with TRBD2 matching over 8 bases. The V gene's germline CDR1 is SGHTA and CDR2 FQGNSA. There are 15 residues in the CDR3. The V and J ends lost 1 base and 7 bases, in that order; junction bases with no gene match: 9. The CDR3: CASSLEERGGREQYF. The CDR3 nucleotides are TGTGCCAGCAGCTTAGAGGAACGGGGGGGCCGTGAGCAGTACTTC.

The chain recombines TRBV4-1 with TRBJ1-1; D is uncertain. This CDR3 region has 15 residues. Between the trimmed V and J ends, which lost 0 bases and 3 bases, there was a span of 11 bases. Germline lookup yields CDR1 MGHRA and CDR2 YSYEKL. DNA of the CDR3: TGCGCCAGCAGCCAAGATCGAAACAGCTACACTGAAGCTTTCTTT. Residues: CASSQDRNSYTEAFF.

Details on this clone: Given the absence of the conserved phenylalanine or tryptophan at the CDR3 end, a read error is likely. The chain couples TRBV28 to TRBJ1-2, with TRBD1 identical over 7 bases. J was trimmed by 8 bases and V by 4 bases; bases with no gene match: 7. CDR3 size: 13 residues. Per the germline V gene, CDR1 is MDHEN and CDR2 is SYDVKM. CDR3 region: CASSSQGSRGYTL. CDR3 DNA: TGTGCCAGCAGTTCACAGGGGTCCCGGGGCTACACCCTC.

V is TRBV9 and J is TRBJ2-5; 7 positions match TRBD2. This CDR3 is 12 amino acids long. The ends lost 4 bases at V and 5 bases at J; junction bases unmatched: 2. The germline gives CDR1 SGDLS, CDR2 YYNGEE. The CDR3 DNA reads as TGTGCCAGCAGCCCGGGGGGTGAGACCCAGTACTTC. It is translated as CASSPGGETQYF.

V is TRBV27 and J is TRBJ2-1; 12 bases fit TRBD2. The CDR3 has 16 amino acids. CDR1 and CDR2 (germline): MNHEY, SMNVEV (reference sequence). V lost 4 bases and J lost 8; bases outside the gene matches: 9. The CDR3 DNA reads as TGTGCCAGCAGTTCCCGGACTAGCGGGGACCCCCATGAGCAGTTCTTC. It codes for CASSSRTSGDPHEQFF.